Included here is one TCR beta chain sequence, with context. No antigen is known for it. V trimming: 7 bases; J trimming: 10 bases; junction bases outside the gene matches: 9. There are 14 residues in the CDR3. Germline V gives CDR1 PRHDT, CDR2 FYEKMQ (reference sequence). The data are from a study of identical twins. The authors used template switching to add a universal primer site and gave cDNA unique molecular identifiers. Each CDR3 protein gets one entry after TCRdb re-called the 5' RACE reads with MiXCR. The sample records hundreds of thousands of distinct CDR3 sequences, less than 7% being singletons. The study's findings and limits: Conclusions were based on cross-sectional statistical analysis, without following the same donors. Models underestimated TCR alpha sharing (out-of-frame) in monozygotic twins. A partial confounding effect on zero-insertion analyses could come from invariant MAIT and iNKT cells.

The clonotype was recovered from a man aged 18 to 29 in good health. The chain couples TRBV13 to TRBJ2-1; 11 nucleotides line up with TRBD2. Input material: naive T cells sorted from blood. The DNA of the CDR3 is TGTGCCAGCAACGTGGCTAGCGGGAGGCCGGAGCAGTTCTTC. Protein: CASNVASGRPEQFF.